This TCR beta chain emerged from a study of T cells after yellow fever vaccination. In the study overall: Preparation used SMART-Seq v4 Ultra Low Input for the low-cell-number fractions.

The CDR3 contains 19 residues. Trimming stripped 6 bases from V and 3 bases from J, with 30 bases between. Germline V gene sequence: CDR1 DFQATT, CDR2 SNEGSKA (reference sequence). Researchers made TCR cDNA using 5'RACE template switching, and this step added a universal primer site and UMIs. MiXCR, applied by TCRdb to the 5' RACE reads, yields one record per CDR3 protein. The table shows about 73,000 distinct CDR3 sequences, with just under 8% occurring only once. This receptor was identified in a man aged 25-45 years who received the YFV17D yellow fever vaccine. Material: CD8+ T cells sorted from PBMCs, obtained on the day of the yellow fever booster vaccination. The rearrangement uses TRBV20-1 and TRBJ2-1, with a possible D match to TRBD2 (6 bases). The DNA of the CDR3 is TGCAGTGCCACACCCGATGAACTTATAGCGGTCGGCTTCTACAATGAGCAGTTCTTC. Translation gives CSATPDELIAVGFYNEQFF.